This record looks at one T cell receptor (beta chain) sequence and its context. Its antigen is unknown. Donors included only healthy HIV-negative adults lacking recent acute infections or vaccinations. Genomic DNA of each subset was evenly split across several immunoSEQ plates. This table comes from immunoSEQ multiplex PCR, and its TCRdb copy is limited to in-frame clones, with some not included. This sample has some 2,500,000 clones; about nine tenths occur once, and the top ten carry around 0.35%. The sample originates from a study of shared clonotypes between healthy human individuals. Overall study findings and caveats: Sampling involved blood alone; tissue repertoires likely differ. Measured sharing among donors was expected to vary with sequencing depth.

This CDR3 has 16 amino acids. Germline CDR1 reads SGHRS; CDR2 reads YFSETQ. The V gene end was trimmed by 4 bases and the J gene end by 5 bases; junction bases not matched to a gene: 10. The material sequenced was naive CD4+ T cells from PBMCs. The subset is: CD45RA+ positively selected. This clonotype was obtained from a young man in good health. Some clones in this sample may be carry-over from other donors' samples. V gene TRBV5-1 combines with J gene TRBJ2-7, with 12 bases fitting TRBD1. CDR3 protein: CASSGTGTGGVNEQYF. CDR3 DNA: TGCGCCAGCAGCGGAACCGGGACAGGGGGCGTCAACGAGCAGTACTTC.